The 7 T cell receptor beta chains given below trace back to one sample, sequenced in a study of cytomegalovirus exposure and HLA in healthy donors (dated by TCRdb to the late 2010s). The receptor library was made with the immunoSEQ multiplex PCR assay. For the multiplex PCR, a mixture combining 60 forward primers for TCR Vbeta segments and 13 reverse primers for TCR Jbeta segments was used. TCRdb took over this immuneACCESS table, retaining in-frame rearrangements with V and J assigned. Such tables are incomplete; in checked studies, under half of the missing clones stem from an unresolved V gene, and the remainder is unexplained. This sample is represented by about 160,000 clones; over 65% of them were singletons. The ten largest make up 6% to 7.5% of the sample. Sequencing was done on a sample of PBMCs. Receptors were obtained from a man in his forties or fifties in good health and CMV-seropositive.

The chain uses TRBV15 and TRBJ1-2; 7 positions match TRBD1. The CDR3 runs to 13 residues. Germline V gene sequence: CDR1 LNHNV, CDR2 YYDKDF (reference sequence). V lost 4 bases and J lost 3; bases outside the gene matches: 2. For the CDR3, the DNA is TGTGCCACCAGCACGGGACAGCACTATGGCTACACCTTC. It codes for CATSTGQHYGYTF.

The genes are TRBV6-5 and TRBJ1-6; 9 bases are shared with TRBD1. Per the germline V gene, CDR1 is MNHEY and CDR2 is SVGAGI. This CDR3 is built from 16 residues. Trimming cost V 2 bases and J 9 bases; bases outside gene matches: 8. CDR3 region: CASSYGPTGGGSPLHF. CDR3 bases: TGTGCCAGCAGTTACGGACCGACAGGGGGTGGTTCACCCCTCCACTTT.

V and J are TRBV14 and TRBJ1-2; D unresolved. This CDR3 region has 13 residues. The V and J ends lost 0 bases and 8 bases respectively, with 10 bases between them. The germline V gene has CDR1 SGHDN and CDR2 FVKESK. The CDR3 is CASSQDVRGGYTF. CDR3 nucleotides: TGTGCCAGCAGCCAAGATGTGAGAGGGGGCTACACCTTC.

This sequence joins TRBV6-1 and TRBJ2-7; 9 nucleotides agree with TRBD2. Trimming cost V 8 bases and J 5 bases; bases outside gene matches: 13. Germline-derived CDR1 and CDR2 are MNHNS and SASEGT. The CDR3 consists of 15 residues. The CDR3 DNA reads TGTGCCAGCCTGGCCGTTGTAGCGGGGGTGGACGAGCAGTACTTC. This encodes CASLAVVAGVDEQYF.

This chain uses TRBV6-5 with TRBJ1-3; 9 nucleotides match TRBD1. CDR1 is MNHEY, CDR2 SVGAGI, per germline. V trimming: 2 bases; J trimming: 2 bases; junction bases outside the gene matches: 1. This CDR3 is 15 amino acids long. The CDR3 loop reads CASSYGTGTGNTIYF. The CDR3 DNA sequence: TGTGCCAGCAGTTACGGGACAGGGACTGGAAACACCATATATTTT.

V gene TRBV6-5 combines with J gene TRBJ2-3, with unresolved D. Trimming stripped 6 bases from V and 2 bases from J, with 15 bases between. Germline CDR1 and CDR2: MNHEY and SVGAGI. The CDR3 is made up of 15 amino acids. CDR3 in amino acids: CASSLRNLFTDTQYF. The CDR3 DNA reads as TGTGCCAGCAGCCTGAGGAACCTATTCACAGATACGCAGTATTTT.

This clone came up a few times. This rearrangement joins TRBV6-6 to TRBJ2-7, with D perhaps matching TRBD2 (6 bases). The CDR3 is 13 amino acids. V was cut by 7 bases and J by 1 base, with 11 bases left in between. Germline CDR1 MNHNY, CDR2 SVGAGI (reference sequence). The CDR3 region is CASTRRGSYEQYF. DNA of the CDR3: TGTGCCAGCACGAGGAGGGGTTCCTACGAGCAGTACTTC.